This T cell receptor (beta chain) was obtained from a study of Ad26.COV2.S vaccination and SARS-CoV-2 variants. In the study overall: Donor had been placed in the Ad26.COV2.S arm of the COV1001 trial.

Treatment meaning: approximately 18 received Ad26.COV2.S at low or high dose, single or two shots; 5 received placebo; per-sample allocation not given. Following the first vaccine or placebo injection, samples were taken on day 63. Clones were sequenced by immunoSEQ multiplex PCR, and TCRdb holds only the in-frame ones, with some missing. Of just under 250,000 clones listed, around 87% are singletons. Trimming left V 5 bases short and J 5 bases short, with 18 bases between. There are 15 residues in the CDR3. Germline CDR1 and CDR2: SEHNR and FQNEAQ (reference sequence). The source is a person between 18 and 59 years old who received the Ad26.COV2.S COVID-19 vaccine or a placebo. The sequencing here drew on peripheral blood, taken in a trial of Ad26.COV2.S vaccine versus placebo. The rearrangement links TRBV7-9 to TRBJ1-1; possibly TRBD1 for D (6 bases). The CDR3 DNA sequence: TGTGCCAGCAGCGAACCGGGGGGGCAGGTGACTGAAGCTTTCTTT. Translating it yields CASSEPGGQVTEAFF.